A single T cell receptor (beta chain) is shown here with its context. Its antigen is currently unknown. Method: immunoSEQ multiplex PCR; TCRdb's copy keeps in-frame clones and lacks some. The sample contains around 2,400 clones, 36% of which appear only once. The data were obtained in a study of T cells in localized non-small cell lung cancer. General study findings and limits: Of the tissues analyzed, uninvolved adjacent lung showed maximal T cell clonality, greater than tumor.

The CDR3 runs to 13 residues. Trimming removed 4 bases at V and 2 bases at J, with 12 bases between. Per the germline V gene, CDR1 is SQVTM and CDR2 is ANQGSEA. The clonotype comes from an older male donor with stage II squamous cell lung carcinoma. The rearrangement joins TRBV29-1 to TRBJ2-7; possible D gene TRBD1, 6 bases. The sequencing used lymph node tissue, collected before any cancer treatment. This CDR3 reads CSVGKGHAYEQYF. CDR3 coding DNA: TGCAGCGTTGGGAAGGGACACGCCTACGAGCAGTACTTC.